This T cell receptor (beta chain) derives from a study of shared clonotypes between healthy human individuals. General observations from the study: The sharing of approximately 5.1% of naive CD4 clonotypes was seen across several donors. Generation probabilities of non-shared clonotypes were lower (relative to those shared by all four donors).

V shed 1 base and J shed 4 bases, with 13 bases lying between them. This CDR3 is 15 amino acids long. CDR1 SGHAT and CDR2 FQNNGV come from the germline V gene. Remarks on this clone: Antigen unknown.

Here immunoSEQ multiplex PCR was the method, and the copy in TCRdb shows in-frame clones only, minus some. The profile shows nearly 750,000 clones, around 70% of them singletons. The sequenced sample was memory CD4+ T cells sorted from blood. The subset here: CD45RA-negative fraction. The source is a woman aged 30 to 39 in good health. This sequence joins TRBV11-2 and TRBJ1-2; D unclear. As DNA, the CDR3 is TGTGCCAGCAGCTTAGGAGGTGCCACGGTCTATGGCTACACCTTC. This sequence encodes CASSLGGATVYGYTF.